The 24 T cell receptor beta chains presented below share a single source sample, sequenced in a study of blood T cell repertoires in COVID-19. Profiling relied on immunoSEQ multiplex PCR, and the TCRdb table lists in-frame clones only, not all of them. The table lists about 130,000 clones, approximately 85% of them singletons, with around 4% in the top ten. Sequencing was carried out using peripheral blood. Receptor source: a human donor in a cohort sampled during active COVID-19.

The genes are TRBV30 and TRBJ1-2, with 9 bases matching TRBD1. The V gene's germline CDR1 is GTSNPN and CDR2 SVGIG (reference sequence). V lost 2 bases and J lost 7; bases outside the gene matches: 8. This CDR3 is 14 amino acids long. The CDR3 sequence is CAWSILTGGRGYTF. Here the CDR3 DNA reads TGTGCCTGGAGTATACTCACAGGGGGCCGTGGCTACACCTTC.

This chain uses TRBV7-2 with TRBJ2-5, with TRBD2 matching over 7 bases. The CDR3 is 15 amino acids. The V gene end was trimmed by 1 base and the J gene end by 4 bases; junction bases not matched to a gene: 6. Germline V gives CDR1 SGHTA, CDR2 FQGNSA. CDR3 sequence reads: CASSLGWAGAETQYF. The CDR3 nucleotides are TGTGCCAGCAGCTTAGGATGGGCGGGAGCAGAGACCCAGTACTTC. Full variable domain (remainder filled in from reference TRBV7-2 and TRBJ2-5): GAGVSQSPSNKVTEKGKDVELRCDPISGHTALYWYRQSLGQGLEFLIYFQGNSAPDKSGLPSDRFSAERTGGSVSTLTIQRTQQEDSAVYLCASSLGWAGAETQYFGPGTRLLVL.

The CDR3 region is CASSLGSQGFTFF. The CDR3 DNA sequence: TGTGCCAGTAGTCTTGGGAGCCAGGGGTTTACTTTCTTT. The J gene is TRBJ1-1, the V gene TRBV19, with D perhaps matching TRBD1 (6 bases). Trimming removed 5 bases from V and 12 bases from J, with 19 bases in between. The CDR3 covers 13 residues. Germline CDR1 and CDR2: LNHDA and SQIVND (reference sequence).

V and J are TRBV2 and TRBJ2-4, with 11 bases aligning to TRBD2. The CDR3 sequence is 20 residues long. V lost 5 bases, J lost 0 bases, and 15 bases stayed unmatched. In germline, CDR1 is SNHLY, CDR2 FYNNEI. CDR3 in DNA: TGTGCCAGCAGTTTACTCTCAACTAGCGGGGGTACACTAGCCAAAAACATTCAGTACTTC. Translated: CASSLLSTSGGTLAKNIQYF.

V gene TRBV5-4 combines with J gene TRBJ2-3; 9 bases map to TRBD2. The V segment lost 0 bases and the J segment 5 bases; nucleotides outside the gene matches: 4. CDR1 is SGHNT, CDR2 YYREEE, per germline (reference sequence). The CDR3 runs 15 residues. The CDR3 region is CASSLGGGRGDTQYF. CDR3 nucleotides: TGTGCCAGCAGCTTGGGCGGCGGGAGGGGAGATACGCAGTATTTT.

The CDR3 nucleotides are TGCGCCAGCAGCTTGGGGGGAGGGACGGATGGCTACACCTTC. It yields the protein CASSLGGGTDGYTF. The genes are TRBV5-1 and TRBJ1-2; D is possibly TRBD1 (5 bases). V gave up 0 bases and J gave up 6 bases, with 12 bases separating them. The CDR3 totals 14 residues. Germline CDR1 reads SGHRS; CDR2 reads YFSETQ. Using reference TRBV5-1 and TRBJ1-2 for the parts outside the CDR3, the full variable domain is KAGVTQTPRYLIKTRGQQVTLSCSPISGHRSVSWYQQTPGQGLQFLFEYFSETQRNKGNFPGRFSGRQFSNSRSEMNVSTLELGDSALYLCASSLGGGTDGYTFGSGTRLTVV.

This clone was seen only once. The V and J genes are TRBV6-5 and TRBJ1-1, with D possibly TRBD1 on 6 matching bases. V lost 9 bases, J lost 1 base, and 12 bases lay in between. The CDR3 sequence is 13 residues long. Germline V gene lookup returns CDR1 MNHEY and CDR2 SVGAGI. The CDR3 nucleotides read TGTGCCAGTGCCCGGGGGGCGAACACTGAAGCTTTCTTT. The encoded protein is CASARGANTEAFF.

The gene calls are TRBV19 and TRBJ2-5; the match to TRBD2 covers 8 bases. Trimming took 2 bases from V and 4 from J; bases not matched to a gene: 9. Germline-derived CDR1 and CDR2 are LNHDA and SQIVND (reference sequence). The CDR3 contains 16 residues. The CDR3 reads CASSISGGGIGETQYF. The CDR3 region has the DNA TGTGCCAGTAGTATATCCGGGGGGGGGATCGGAGAGACCCAGTACTTC.

J is TRBJ2-3 and V is TRBV6-2 or TRBV6-3; D perhaps matches TRBD2 (7 bases). CDR1 and CDR2 (germline): MNHEY, SVGEGT. Trimming shortened V by 0 bases and J by 2 bases, and 15 bases separated the two germline ends. The CDR3 is 17 residues long. The CDR3 spells CASSYSSRGGATDTQYF. DNA for the CDR3: TGTGCCAGCAGTTACTCGAGTAGGGGGGGGGCCACAGATACGCAGTATTTT.

This clone has just a few counts. V is TRBV4-3 and J is TRBJ2-5, with 9 bases matching TRBD1. Germline V gives CDR1 LGHNA, CDR2 YSLEER. There are 15 residues in the CDR3. The V and J ends lost 11 bases and 4 bases, in that order; junction bases with no gene match: 14. This chain's CDR3 is CAGQGDRDVIETQYF. The CDR3 DNA reads TGCGCCGGCCAGGGGGACAGGGACGTGATAGAGACCCAGTACTTC.

The chain is built from TRBV4-3 and TRBJ2-1, with 9 nucleotides matching TRBD2. CDR1 and CDR2 from the germline V gene are LGHNA and YSLEER. The J segment lost 4 bases and the V segment lost 0 bases, leaving 7 bases of the junction unmatched. The CDR3 is 17 residues long. The CDR3 reads CASSQDLLAGPYNEQFF. CDR3 in DNA: TGCGCCAGCAGCCAAGATCTCCTAGCGGGACCGTACAATGAGCAGTTCTTC.

The rearrangement joins TRBV7-3 to TRBJ1-6; TRBD1 aligns across 7 bases. CDR1 is SGHTA and CDR2 is FQGTGA in the germline V gene. The trim removed 2 bases at V and 9 bases at J, leaving 1 base unmatched. The CDR3 has 13 amino acids. The CDR3 nucleotides read TGTGCCAGCAGCTTAGACAGGGTTTCACCCCTCCACTTT. Amino acid sequence: CASSLDRVSPLHF.

This chain connects TRBV7-9 to TRBJ1-2; the match to TRBD1 covers 8 bases. Losses at the gene ends were 1 base for V and 4 bases for J; bases not matched to a gene: 8. This CDR3 region has 16 residues. In germline, CDR1 is SEHNR, CDR2 FQNEAQ (reference sequence). CDR3 sequence: CASSLGPQGAGYGYTF. CDR3 coding DNA: TGTGCCAGCAGCTTAGGCCCGCAGGGGGCGGGCTATGGCTACACCTTC.

The chain joins TRBV24-1 to TRBJ2-2; no reliable D call. CDR1 and CDR2 (germline): KGHDR, SFDVKD. This CDR3 region has 11 residues. The V and J ends lost 6 bases and 5 bases respectively, with 3 bases between them. The CDR3 bases are TGTGCCACCAGTACTACCGGGGAGCTGTTTTTT. Its translation is CATSTTGELFF.

DNA for the CDR3: TGTGCCAGCAGCCTCGGCACTGAAGCTTTCTTT. Protein product: CASSLGTEAFF. V and J are TRBV11-2 and TRBJ1-1; D is uncertain. Trimming removed 5 bases from V and 4 bases from J, with 5 bases in between. Germline loops: CDR1 SGHAT, CDR2 FQNNGV. This CDR3 is built from 11 residues.

This clone was seen a few times. For the CDR3, the DNA is TGTGCCAGTAGTGAAGACAGGACGGATCAGCCCCAGCATTTT. Encoded protein: CASSEDRTDQPQHF. The rearrangement joins TRBV19 to TRBJ1-5, with a tentative D call TRBD1 (6 bases). The V end was cut by 5 bases, the J end by 5 bases, with 13 bases between. The length of the CDR3 is 14 residues. Germline V CDR1 and CDR2: LNHDA, SQIVND (reference sequence).

The chain carries TRBV3-1 (or the pseudogene TRBV3-2) and TRBJ1-3; D not resolved. Germline CDR1 and CDR2: LGHDT and YNNKEL (reference sequence). Trimming cost V 4 bases and J 7 bases, with 8 bases left between them. This CDR3 has 12 residues. The CDR3 sequence: CASSPNLNTIYF. DNA of the CDR3: TGTGCCAGCAGCCCAAACTTGAACACCATATATTTT.

The gene calls are TRBV11-3 and TRBJ2-5; 7 nucleotides match TRBD1. This CDR3 region has 16 residues. Germline CDR1 and CDR2: SGHNT and YENEEA. V lost 5 bases and J lost 2; bases outside the gene matches: 11. The CDR3 region is CASSQSSRQGQETQYF. CDR3 coding DNA: TGTGCCAGCAGCCAATCTAGTCGACAGGGACAAGAGACCCAGTACTTC.

This clone was observed a handful of times. The rearrangement links TRBV2 to TRBJ2-7, with 8 bases identical to TRBD1. Looked up from germline, CDR1 is SNHLY and CDR2 is FYNNEI. The trim removed 6 bases at V and 3 bases at J, leaving 7 bases unmatched. The CDR3 has 14 amino acids. This CDR3 is CASRWTGPHYEQYF. The DNA of the CDR3 is TGTGCCAGCAGGTGGACAGGGCCCCACTACGAGCAGTACTTC. The variable domain in full, with the rest retrieved from reference TRBV2 and TRBJ2-7, is EPEVTQTPSHQVTQMGQEVILRCVPISNHLYFYWYRQILGQKVEFLVSFYNNEISEKSEIFDDQFSVERPDGSNFTLKIRSTKLEDSAMYFCASRWTGPHYEQYFGPGTRLTVT.

V usage is TRBV6-2 or TRBV6-3 and J usage is TRBJ1-5; D ambiguous. The V gene lost 5 bases and the J gene lost 1 base, with 9 bases spanning the gap. The CDR3 is 14 residues long. From germline, CDR1 is MNHEY and CDR2 SVGEGT. This CDR3 is CASSQDNSNQPQHF. CDR3 nucleotide sequence: TGTGCCAGCAGTCAAGACAACAGCAATCAGCCCCAGCATTTT.

This clone was observed a handful of times. The chain recombines TRBV7-9 with TRBJ1-1; D not certain. V lost 5 bases and J lost 4, with 11 bases in between. The CDR3 is 13 amino acids. Germline V gene data show CDR1 as SEHNR and CDR2 as FQNEAQ (reference sequence). CDR3 in DNA: TGTGCCAGCAGCCTCGGAGGGCCCACTGAAGCTTTCTTT. Its translation: CASSLGGPTEAFF.

This clone has more than one count but fewer than ten. The gene calls are TRBV14 and TRBJ2-1; 10 bases align to TRBD1. The CDR3 sequence is 16 residues long. V was pared by 3 bases and J by 9 bases, with 11 bases of the junction left unmatched. Germline CDR1 is SGHDN and CDR2 is FVKESK. The CDR3: CASSHHKGGQGIEQFF. The CDR3 bases are TGTGCCAGCAGCCACCACAAGGGGGGACAGGGGATTGAGCAGTTCTTC. Complete variable domain (other parts from reference TRBV14 and TRBJ2-1): EAGVTQFPSHSVIEKGQTVTLRCDPISGHDNLYWYRRVMGKEIKFLLHFVKESKQDESGMPNNRFLAERTGGTYSTLKVQPAELEDSGVYFCASSHHKGGQGIEQFFGPGTRLTVL.

The chain uses TRBV28 and TRBJ2-7; 7 positions agree with TRBD1. CDR1 and CDR2 (germline): MDHEN, SYDVKM. Unmatched junction bases numbered 11, after V lost 6 bases and J lost 0 bases. The CDR3 is 16 amino acids. The CDR3 loop reads CASSAAGTESSYEQYV. Written as DNA, the CDR3 is TGTGCCAGCAGCGCGGCCGGGACAGAGAGCTCCTACGAGCAGTACGTC.

This clone has only a few counts. This chain joins TRBV7-2 and TRBJ2-5; 15 nucleotides line up with TRBD2. The germline V gene encodes CDR1 SGHTA and CDR2 FQGNSA. With 5 bases clipped from V and 4 bases from J, the junction kept 8 bases outside the gene matches. This CDR3 is built from 17 residues. CDR3 sequence reads: CASSTRTSGGALETQYF. As DNA, the CDR3 is TGTGCCAGCAGCACCCGGACTAGCGGGGGGGCCCTAGAGACCCAGTACTTC.